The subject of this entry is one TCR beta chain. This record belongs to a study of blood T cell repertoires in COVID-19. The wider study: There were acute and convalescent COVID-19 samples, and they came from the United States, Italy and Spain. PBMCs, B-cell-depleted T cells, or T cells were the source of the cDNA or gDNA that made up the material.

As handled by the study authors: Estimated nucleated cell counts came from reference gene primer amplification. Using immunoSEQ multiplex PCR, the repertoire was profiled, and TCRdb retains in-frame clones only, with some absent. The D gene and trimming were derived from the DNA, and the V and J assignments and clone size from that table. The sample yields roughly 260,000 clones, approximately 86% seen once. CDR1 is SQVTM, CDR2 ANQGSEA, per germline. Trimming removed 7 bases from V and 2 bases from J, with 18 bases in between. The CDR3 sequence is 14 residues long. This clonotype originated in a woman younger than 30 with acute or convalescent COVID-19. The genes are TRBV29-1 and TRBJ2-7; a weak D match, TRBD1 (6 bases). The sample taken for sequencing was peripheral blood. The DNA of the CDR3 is TGCAGCGCCGTCCCCAGGGGTCCCCCCTACGAGCAGTACTTC. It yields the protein CSAVPRGPPYEQYF.